One T cell receptor beta chain is described in this entry. The record originates from a study of T cell responses to AZD1222 COVID-19 vaccine. Germline V CDR1 and CDR2: KGHSH, LQKENI. V lost 6 bases and J 0 bases, leaving 9 bases between the germline ends. The CDR3 contains 14 residues. Using immunoSEQ multiplex PCR, the repertoire was profiled, and TCRdb retains in-frame clones only, with some absent. The sample comprises some 86,000 clones, approximately 90% of which are singletons, and 5.4% rests with the top ten. The chain carries TRBV18 and TRBJ1-5, with D possibly TRBD1 on 6 matching bases. Sample: peripheral blood, taken 28 days after the second AZD1222 dose. This receptor was identified in an adult who received the AZD1222 COVID-19 vaccine. In DNA, the CDR3 is TGTGCCAGCTCCGGGACACTTAGCAATCAGCCCCAGCATTTT. Translating it yields CASSGTLSNQPQHF.